These 2 T cell receptor beta chains were sequenced from one sample in a study of blood T cell repertoires in COVID-19. Sequenced by immunoSEQ multiplex PCR; TCRdb stores in-frame clones only, minus some. Here the sample spans 35,000 to 50,000 clones, approximately 86% being singletons. The sequenced sample was peripheral blood. These receptor sequences come from a woman in her 70s with acute or convalescent COVID-19.

V gene TRBV27 combines with J gene TRBJ2-1; TRBD2 matches 8 bases. V shed 6 bases and J 1 base; nucleotides not matched to a gene: 5. This CDR3 contains 15 residues. Germline CDR1 is MNHEY and CDR2 is SMNVEV (reference sequence). The CDR3 DNA reads as TGTGCCAGCAGCATAGCTAGCGGGTCCTACAATGAGCAGTTCTTC. It yields the protein CASSIASGSYNEQFF.

The V gene is TRBV12-1, the J gene TRBJ1-5; the table's D call TRBD1 went unverified against the DNA. TRBV12-1 is a documented pseudogene. This CDR3 has 14 residues. CDR3 sequence (DNA): TGTGCCAGCAGCACCCACAGGGGCAATCAGCCCCAGCATTTT. Residues: CASSTHRGNQPQHF.